The 13 T cell receptor beta chains below were found in one sample sequenced in a study of T cell responses to AZD1222 COVID-19 vaccine. Data came from immunoSEQ multiplex PCR; TCRdb stores just in-frame clones and leaves some out. The repertoire has around 35,000 clones, 85% to 90% of them found once; the top ten carry 9.5% to 11%. The sequences come from peripheral blood, collected 28 days after the second AZD1222 dose. The receptor set was obtained from an adult who received the AZD1222 COVID-19 vaccine.

The rearrangement links TRBV5-4 to TRBJ1-2, with D hard to call. Trimming removed 4 bases from V and 5 bases from J, with 18 bases in between. The germline CDR1 and CDR2 sequences are SGHNT and YYREEE (reference sequence). The CDR3 length is 15 residues. This CDR3 reads CASSMTVSPAYGYTF. CDR3 DNA: TGTGCCAGCAGCATGACGGTCTCTCCTGCTTATGGCTACACCTTC.

The V gene is TRBV19, the J gene TRBJ2-5, with D possibly called TRBD1 or TRBD2 (5 bases each). Looked up from germline, CDR1 is LNHDA and CDR2 is SQIVND (reference sequence). The CDR3 covers 15 residues. V lost 5 bases, J lost 5 bases, and 18 bases lay in between. CDR3 amino acids: CASSVSPQGRETQYF. The CDR3 bases are TGTGCCAGTAGTGTCTCCCCCCAGGGACGGGAGACCCAGTACTTC.

The chain has TRBV7-2 and TRBJ1-1, with 9 bases fitting TRBD1. The CDR3 is 15 amino acids. CDR1 and CDR2 from the germline V gene are SGHTA and FQGNSA. Unmatched junction bases numbered 15, after V lost 5 bases and J lost 11 bases. CDR3 DNA: TGTGCCAGCAGCGCACCGGGACAGGGAGTATTTTCGGCTTTCTTT. Amino acid sequence: CASSAPGQGVFSAFF. The variable domain in full, with the rest retrieved from reference TRBV7-2 and TRBJ1-1, is GAGVSQSPSNKVTEKGKDVELRCDPISGHTALYWYRQSLGQGLEFLIYFQGNSAPDKSGLPSDRFSAERTGGSVSTLTIQRTQQEDSAVYLCASSAPGQGVFSAFFGQGTRLTVV.

The chain joins TRBV7-9 to TRBJ2-1, with 13 bases fitting TRBD2. V dropped 2 bases and J dropped 4; count of bases not matched to a gene: 2. The germline gives CDR1 SEHNR, CDR2 FQNEAQ (reference sequence). The CDR3 is made up of 16 amino acids. CDR3 protein: CASSLPTSGGYNEQFF. The CDR3 DNA is TGTGCCAGCAGCTTACCGACTAGCGGGGGGTACAATGAGCAGTTCTTC.

V is TRBV7-9 and J is TRBJ2-5; 7 bases agree with TRBD1. The CDR3 covers 12 residues. V lost 4 bases, J lost 5 bases, and 1 base stayed unmatched. In germline, CDR1 is SEHNR, CDR2 FQNEAQ (reference sequence). Here the CDR3 reads CASSSQGETQYF. CDR3 bases: TGTGCCAGCAGCTCACAGGGGGAGACCCAGTACTTC.

The V call is TRBV18, the J call TRBJ1-3, with D unclear. V lost 0 bases, J lost 5 bases, and 11 bases lay in between. Germline values: CDR1 KGHSH, CDR2 LQKENI. CDR3 length: 15 amino acids. Here the CDR3 reads CASSPPGSGRNTIYF. CDR3 bases: TGTGCCAGCTCACCACCGGGCTCGGGCAGAAACACCATATATTTT.

This chain uses TRBV3-1 (or the pseudogene TRBV3-2) with TRBJ1-4; perhaps TRBD1 as D (6 bases). With 3 bases removed from V and 2 bases from J, the gap between germline ends came to 10 bases. CDR1 LGHDT and CDR2 YNNKEL come from the germline V gene (reference sequence). The CDR3 is 15 residues long. For the CDR3, the DNA is TGTGCCAGCAGCCAGGTTACAGGGACTAATGAAAAACTGTTTTTT. Protein product: CASSQVTGTNEKLFF.

This clone showed up just once. DNA for the CDR3: TGTGCCAGCAGCTTGTTCGGGACAGGGGGCCTCGAGGATACGCAGTATTTT. Amino acid sequence: CASSLFGTGGLEDTQYF. V is TRBV5-6 and J is TRBJ2-3; 12 nucleotides line up with TRBD1. V lost 1 base and J lost 6; bases outside the gene matches: 9. The germline V gene has CDR1 SGHDT and CDR2 YYEEEE. This CDR3 region has 17 residues.

The chain couples TRBV2 to TRBJ1-2; D gene uncertain. Germline loops: CDR1 SNHLY, CDR2 FYNNEI. The ends were cut back, 7 bases at V and 3 bases at J, with 9 bases in the middle. CDR3 length: 12 amino acids. In DNA form, the CDR3 reads TGTGCCAGCAACGAGGGTGACTATGGCTACACCTTC. Translation: CASNEGDYGYTF.

The V call is TRBV24-1, the J call TRBJ2-3; D call uncertain. The CDR3 has 16 amino acids. The V end lost 1 base, the J end lost 2 bases, and 12 bases lay between the germline ends. Looked up from germline, CDR1 is KGHDR and CDR2 is SFDVKD. The DNA for the CDR3 is TGTGCCACCAGTGATTTAAGGTTCGGGTCCACAGATACGCAGTATTTT. Translating gives CATSDLRFGSTDTQYF.

This clone came up a few times. This chain connects TRBV12-3 or TRBV12-4 to TRBJ1-2; D call uncertain. V lost 10 bases and J 5 bases, leaving 14 bases between the germline ends. CDR3 length equals 12 residues. Written as DNA, the CDR3 is TGTGCCATCTCAAGGGCATTTTATGGCTACACCTTC. This codes for CAISRAFYGYTF.

The rearrangement joins TRBV5-4 to TRBJ2-4; 11 bases match TRBD2. CDR3 length: 16 residues. The J segment lost 6 bases and the V segment lost 5 bases, leaving 10 bases of the junction unmatched. CDR1 and CDR2 from the germline V gene are SGHNT and YYREEE (reference sequence). The CDR3, as DNA: TGTGCCAGCAGTCCAATAGCGGGAGGGCCTGGAAACATTCAGTACTTC. Residues: CASSPIAGGPGNIQYF.

V is TRBV19 and J is TRBJ1-5, with D maybe TRBD1 (6 bases). This CDR3 contains 15 residues. The germline CDR1 and CDR2 sequences are LNHDA and SQIVND (reference sequence). The V end was cut by 5 bases, the J end by 9 bases, with 20 bases between. CDR3 DNA: TGTGCCAGTAGTCCCCTAGGACAGTCGAGAGGGCCCCAGCATTTT. This translates into CASSPLGQSRGPQHF.